This entry features one T cell receptor beta chain sequence. Its antigen specificity is not known. It has no much larger one-base neighbor in the sample; base qualities were not kept. This sample was included in a study of shared clonotypes between healthy human individuals (TCRdb year 2020). Some background on the complete study: The cohort comprised a couple of women and a few men aged 18 to 49 years. For each donor, CD4 naive and CD4 memory were each run on three plates, CD8 naive on two plates, and CD8 memory on one plate. Blood TCR repertoires of roughly 5 healthy adults were deeply sequenced to estimate repertoire size and the extent of clonotype sharing between individuals. Libraries were prepared and TCR repertoires were sequenced by different laboratories using diverse techniques, in order to increase sequencing depth and limit assay-specific biases. Leukapheresis yielded between about 0.85 and 10 billion PBMCs per donor. What the authors observed across the whole study: Incomplete sequencing was indicated by rarefaction of sorted-subset datasets, despite the large sequencing depth. Sampling was restricted to blood, and TCR repertoires in tissues likely differ from the TCR repertoires found in blood. Because the study included a small number of donors, the genetic and exposure-history diversity represented was limited. Compared with non-shared clonotypes, the clonotypes found in all four sorted-subset donors had higher generation probabilities. Across several donors, around 5% of naive CD4, around 3.5% of naive CD8, approximately 2.5% of memory CD4, and approximately 0.4% of memory CD8 clonotypes were shared. Based on pairwise subsampling, the degree of clonotype sharing among donors was expected to be affected by sequencing depth. Naive subsets generally had larger estimated clonotype richness than memory subsets did.

TCR CDR3 regions were amplified from genomic DNA by multiplex PCR using the deep immunoSEQ assay. Extracted genomic DNA from each cell subset was spread evenly across all wells of several immunoSEQ 96-well plates, with each plate serving as a replicate. Each replicate PCR for sorted subsets received 150 to 250 ng genomic DNA, equal to roughly 33,000 T cell genomes. Purified libraries were measured with a Qubit 3.0 fluorometer, size-checked on a Bioanalyzer 2100, and measured again with the KAPA Library Quantification kit. Each immunoSEQ 96-well plate was sequenced on its own single-read 150-cycle Illumina NextSeq 550 flow cell. The authors' analysis ran thus. Because the immunoSEQ output held only junctional sequences and lacked quality scores, the filtering could not match the filtering applied to full-length reads. Sequences were annotated with PyIR, a Python wrapper for IgBLAST v1.9, using IMGT germline references to assign V/J genes and CDR3. Reads with weak V/J assignments (E-value above 1e-6), missing CDR3, stop codons, out-of-frame junctions, or ambiguous translated residues were removed. V3J clonotypes were defined by identical inferred V gene, J gene, and CDR3 amino acid sequence. To compute the percentage overlap between repertoires, the number of shared unique clonotypes was divided by the size of the smaller repertoire. RTK rarefaction, the Chao1 estimator, and Recon v2.1 estimates of unobserved clonotypes were used to assess repertoire richness. Generation probabilities for all TCRbeta clonotypes obtained by the gDNA method from four donors were computed using OLGA. TCRdb re-hosts the immuneACCESS table, in-frame sequences only. Its copies lack some clones; in the studies checked, an unresolved V gene accounts for under half of them, and the cause for the rest is not known. Clonal size and the V and J genes are those of that table, whereas D and trimming came from the DNA. The sample contains some 1 million clones, approximately 72% of them found a single time. Roughly 1.4% of the sample comes from the top ten.

The donors were healthy, HIV-negative adults who had no recently reported acute infections or vaccinations. Every donor was a Caucasian adult residing in Nashville, Tennessee, USA. CD4+ T cells were enriched through magnetic negative selection, after which naive cells were positively selected on CD45RA and the remaining negative fraction served as the memory subset. After blood collection by leukapheresis, PBMCs were isolated using Ficoll-Histopaque density gradient centrifugation and then cryopreserved in the vapor phase of liquid nitrogen. Purity and quantity of every magnetically sorted T cell population were checked by analytical flow cytometry. Genomic DNA was isolated from every sorted fraction and measured by UV absorbance on a Nanodrop 2000c. From its cysteine to its phenylalanine, the CDR3 spans 16 amino acids. The sequence is cut down to CDR3 DNA, 48 bases in frame from base 1. V sheds 4 bases and J sheds 7 bases, leaving 19 bases between their ends. Looking up the germline V gene yields CDR1 KGHSH and CDR2 LQKENI.

Source material: memory CD4+ T cells sorted from blood. According to the study, the label for this sample's cell subset or site signals: CD45RA-negative fraction. This chain is built from TRBV18 and TRBJ2-2, with a tentative D gene TRBD2 over 6 matching bases. The sequence was collected from a man younger than 35 in good health. The base sequence is TGTGCCAGCTCACGGGGGACTCCCTCCGTCGTCGGGGAGCTGTTTTTT. It is translated as CASSRGTPSVVGELFF.